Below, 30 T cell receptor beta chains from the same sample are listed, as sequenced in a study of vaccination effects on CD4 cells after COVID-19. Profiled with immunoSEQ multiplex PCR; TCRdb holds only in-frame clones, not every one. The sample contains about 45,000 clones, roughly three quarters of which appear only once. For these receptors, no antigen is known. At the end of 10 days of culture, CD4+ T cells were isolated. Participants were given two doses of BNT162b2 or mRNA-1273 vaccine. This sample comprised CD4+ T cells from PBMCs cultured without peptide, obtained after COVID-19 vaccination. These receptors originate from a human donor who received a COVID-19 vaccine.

The CDR3 here is CASSYTGGEEKLFF. The DNA of the CDR3 is TGTGCCAGCAGCTACACAGGGGGGGAGGAAAAACTGTTTTTT. The chain uses TRBV11-2 and TRBJ1-4, with 8 nucleotides matching TRBD1. The germline V gene encodes CDR1 SGHAT and CDR2 FQNNGV. The CDR3 is 14 residues long. Trimming removed 4 bases from V and 8 bases from J; junction bases left unmatched: 6.

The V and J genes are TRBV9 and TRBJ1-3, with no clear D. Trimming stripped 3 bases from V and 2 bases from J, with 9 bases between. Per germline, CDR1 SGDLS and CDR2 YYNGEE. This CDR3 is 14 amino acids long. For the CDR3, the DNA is TGTGCCAGCAGCGCCGGGAAAACTGGAAACACCATATATTTT. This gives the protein CASSAGKTGNTIYF. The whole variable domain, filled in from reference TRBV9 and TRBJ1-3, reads DSGVTQTPKHLITATGQRVTLRCSPRSGDLSVYWYQQSLDQGLQFLIQYYNGEERAKGNILERFSAQQFPDLHSELNLSSLELGDSALYFCASSAGKTGNTIYFGEGSWLTVV.

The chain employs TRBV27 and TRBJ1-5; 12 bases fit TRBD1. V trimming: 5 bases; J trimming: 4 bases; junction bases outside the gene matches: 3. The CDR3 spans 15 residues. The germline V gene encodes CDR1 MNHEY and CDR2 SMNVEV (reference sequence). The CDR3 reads CASSGTGGLNQPQHF. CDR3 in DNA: TGTGCCAGCAGTGGGACAGGGGGCCTGAATCAGCCCCAGCATTTT.

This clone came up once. CDR3: CASSYVPGGSYNEQFF. The CDR3 DNA reads TGTGCCAGCAGTTACGTGCCAGGGGGCTCCTACAATGAGCAGTTCTTC. The chain joins TRBV6-2 or TRBV6-3 to TRBJ2-1; 7 bases match TRBD1. The V segment lost 2 bases and the J segment 0 bases; nucleotides outside the gene matches: 4. The CDR3 has 16 amino acids. Germline loops: CDR1 MNHEY, CDR2 SVGEGT.

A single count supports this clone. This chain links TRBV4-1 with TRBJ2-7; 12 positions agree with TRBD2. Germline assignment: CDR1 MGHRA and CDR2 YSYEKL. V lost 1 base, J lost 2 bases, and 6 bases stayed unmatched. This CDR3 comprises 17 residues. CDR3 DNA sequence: TGCGCCAGCAGCCAAGCAACTAGCGGGGGGCCAACCTACGAGCAGTACTTC. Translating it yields CASSQATSGGPTYEQYF.

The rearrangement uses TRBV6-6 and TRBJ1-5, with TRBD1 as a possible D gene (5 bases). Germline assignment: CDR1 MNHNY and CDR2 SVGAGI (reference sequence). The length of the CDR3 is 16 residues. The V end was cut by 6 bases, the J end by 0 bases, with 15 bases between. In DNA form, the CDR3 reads TGTGCCAGCAGGGATCCTGAGGGGTATAGCAATCAGCCCCAGCATTTT. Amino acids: CASRDPEGYSNQPQHF.

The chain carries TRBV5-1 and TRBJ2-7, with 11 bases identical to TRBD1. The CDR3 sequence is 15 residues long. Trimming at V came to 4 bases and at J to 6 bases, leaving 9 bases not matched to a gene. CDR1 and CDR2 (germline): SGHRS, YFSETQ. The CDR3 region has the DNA TGCGCCAGCAGCCCCGGGACAGGGGGGATTCCCGAGCAGTACTTC. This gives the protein CASSPGTGGIPEQYF.

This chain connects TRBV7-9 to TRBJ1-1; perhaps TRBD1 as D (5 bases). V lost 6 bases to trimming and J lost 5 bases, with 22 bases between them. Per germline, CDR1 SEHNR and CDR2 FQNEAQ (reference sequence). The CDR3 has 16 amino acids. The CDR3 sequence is CASSPKPGPKRTEAFF. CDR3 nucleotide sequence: TGTGCCAGCAGTCCCAAACCGGGGCCGAAGAGGACTGAAGCTTTCTTT.

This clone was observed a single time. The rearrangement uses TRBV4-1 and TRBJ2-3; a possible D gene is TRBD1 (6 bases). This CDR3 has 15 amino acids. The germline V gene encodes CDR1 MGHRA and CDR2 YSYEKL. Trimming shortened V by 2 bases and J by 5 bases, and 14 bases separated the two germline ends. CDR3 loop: CASSQRQVGKDTQYF. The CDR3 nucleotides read TGCGCCAGCAGCCAAAGACAGGTCGGGAAAGATACGCAGTATTTT.

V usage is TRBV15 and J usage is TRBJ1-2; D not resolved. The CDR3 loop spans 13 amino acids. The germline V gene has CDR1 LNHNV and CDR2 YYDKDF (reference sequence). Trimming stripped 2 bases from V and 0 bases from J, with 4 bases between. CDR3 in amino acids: CATSRQANYGYTF. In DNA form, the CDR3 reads TGTGCCACCAGCAGACAGGCTAACTATGGCTACACCTTC.

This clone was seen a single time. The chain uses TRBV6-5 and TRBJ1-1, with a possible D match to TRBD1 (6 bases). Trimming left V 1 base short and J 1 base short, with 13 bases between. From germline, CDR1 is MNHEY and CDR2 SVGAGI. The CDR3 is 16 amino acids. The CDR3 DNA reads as TGTGCCAGCAGTTACTATTCAGGGACACAGAACACTGAAGCTTTCTTT. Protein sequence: CASSYYSGTQNTEAFF.

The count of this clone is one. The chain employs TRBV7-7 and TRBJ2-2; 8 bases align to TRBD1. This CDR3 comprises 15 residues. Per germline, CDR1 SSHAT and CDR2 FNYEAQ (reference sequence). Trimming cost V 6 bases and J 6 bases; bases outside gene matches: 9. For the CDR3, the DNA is TGTGCCAGCAGTCCTCAGGGGGCGCCGGCCGGGGAGCTGTTTTTT. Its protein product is CASSPQGAPAGELFF.

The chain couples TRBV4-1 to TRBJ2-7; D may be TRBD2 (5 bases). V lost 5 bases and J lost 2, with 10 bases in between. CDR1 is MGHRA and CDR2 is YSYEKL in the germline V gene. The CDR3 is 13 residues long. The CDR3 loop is CASSERDAYEQYF. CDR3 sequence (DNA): TGCGCCAGCAGCGAACGGGATGCCTACGAGCAGTACTTC.

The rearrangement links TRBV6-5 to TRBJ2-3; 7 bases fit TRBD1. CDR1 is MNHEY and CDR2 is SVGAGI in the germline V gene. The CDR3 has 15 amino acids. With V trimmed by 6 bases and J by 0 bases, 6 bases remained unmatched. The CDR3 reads CASSYRDSSTDTQYF. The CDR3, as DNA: TGTGCCAGCAGCTACCGGGACAGCAGCACAGATACGCAGTATTTT.

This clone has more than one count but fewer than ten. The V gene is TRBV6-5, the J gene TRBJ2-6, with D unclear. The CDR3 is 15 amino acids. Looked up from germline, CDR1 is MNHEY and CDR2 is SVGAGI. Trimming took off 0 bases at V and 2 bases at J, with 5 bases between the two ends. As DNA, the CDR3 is TGTGCCAGCAGTTACTCGGAGACTGGGGCCAACGTCCTGACTTTC. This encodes CASSYSETGANVLTF.

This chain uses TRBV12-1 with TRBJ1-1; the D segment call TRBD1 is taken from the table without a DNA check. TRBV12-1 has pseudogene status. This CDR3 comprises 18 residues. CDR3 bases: TGTGCCAGCAGCCCTCGCCGGGACAGGGGCGTCTCGGCCACTGAAGCTTTCTTT. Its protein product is CASSPRRDRGVSATEAFF.

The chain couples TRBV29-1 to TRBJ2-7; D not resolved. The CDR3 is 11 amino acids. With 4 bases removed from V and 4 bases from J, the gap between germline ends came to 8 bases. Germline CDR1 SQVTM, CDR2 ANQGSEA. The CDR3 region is CSVADGYEQYF. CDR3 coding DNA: TGCAGCGTTGCGGACGGTTACGAGCAGTACTTC.

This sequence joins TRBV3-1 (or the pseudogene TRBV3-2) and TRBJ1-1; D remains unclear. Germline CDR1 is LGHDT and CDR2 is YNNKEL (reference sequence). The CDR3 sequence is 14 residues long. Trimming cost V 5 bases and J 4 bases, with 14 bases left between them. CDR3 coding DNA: TGTGCCAGCAGCATAGGACCTGGTGGCACTGAAGCTTTCTTT. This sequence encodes CASSIGPGGTEAFF.

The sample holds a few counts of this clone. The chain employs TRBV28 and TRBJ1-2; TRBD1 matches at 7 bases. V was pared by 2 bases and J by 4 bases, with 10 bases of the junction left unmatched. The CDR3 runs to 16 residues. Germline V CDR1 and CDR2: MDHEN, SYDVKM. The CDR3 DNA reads TGTGCCAGCAGTTTAGGACAGGAAAGGTACGGCTATGGCTACACCTTC. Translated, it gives CASSLGQERYGYGYTF.

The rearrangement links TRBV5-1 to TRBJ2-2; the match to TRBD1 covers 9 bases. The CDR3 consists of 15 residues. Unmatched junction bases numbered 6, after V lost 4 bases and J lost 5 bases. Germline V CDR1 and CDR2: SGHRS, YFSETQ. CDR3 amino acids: CASSLQGARTGELFF. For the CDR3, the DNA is TGCGCCAGCAGCCTACAGGGGGCCCGGACCGGGGAGCTGTTTTTT.

CDR3 bases: TGTGCCAGTAGTTTCCCGGGCGCGTACGAGCAGTACTTC. Amino acids: CASSFPGAYEQYF. The chain couples TRBV19 to TRBJ2-7; no reliable D call. Per germline, CDR1 LNHDA and CDR2 SQIVND (reference sequence). The V end was cut by 5 bases, the J end by 4 bases, with 12 bases between. This CDR3 comprises 13 residues.

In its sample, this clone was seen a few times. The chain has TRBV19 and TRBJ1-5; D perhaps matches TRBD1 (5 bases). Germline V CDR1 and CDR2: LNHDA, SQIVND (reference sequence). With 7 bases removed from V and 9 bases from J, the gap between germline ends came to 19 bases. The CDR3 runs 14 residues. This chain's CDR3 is CASKPPFQGTPQHF. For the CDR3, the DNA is TGTGCCAGTAAGCCCCCCTTCCAGGGAACGCCCCAGCATTTT.

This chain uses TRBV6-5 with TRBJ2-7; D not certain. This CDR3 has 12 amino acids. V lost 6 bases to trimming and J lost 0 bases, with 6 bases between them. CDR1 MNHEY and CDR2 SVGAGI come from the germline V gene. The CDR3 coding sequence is TGTGCCAGCAGACAGAACTCCTACGAGCAGTACTTC. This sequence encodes CASRQNSYEQYF.

In DNA form, the CDR3 reads TGCAGTGCTAGTACGATGGGGGCGCGACAGCCCCAGCATTTT. Protein sequence: CSASTMGARQPQHF. The chain combines TRBV20-1 with TRBJ1-5; possible D gene TRBD1, 6 bases. There are 14 residues in the CDR3. V was clipped by 3 bases and J by 7 bases, with 16 bases between them. The germline CDR1 and CDR2 sequences are DFQATT and SNEGSKA (reference sequence).

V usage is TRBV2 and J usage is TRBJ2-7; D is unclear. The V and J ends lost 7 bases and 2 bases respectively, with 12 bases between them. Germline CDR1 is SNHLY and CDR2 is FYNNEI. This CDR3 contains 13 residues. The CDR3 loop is CASKKDGAYEQYF. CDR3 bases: TGTGCCAGCAAAAAGGACGGAGCCTACGAGCAGTACTTC.

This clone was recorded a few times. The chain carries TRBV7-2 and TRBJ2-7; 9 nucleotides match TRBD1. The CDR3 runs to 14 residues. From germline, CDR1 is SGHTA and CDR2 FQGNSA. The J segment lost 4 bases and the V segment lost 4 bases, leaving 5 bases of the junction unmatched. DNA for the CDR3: TGTGCCAGCAGCTCCCCGGGACAGGGATACGAGCAGTACTTC. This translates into CASSSPGQGYEQYF. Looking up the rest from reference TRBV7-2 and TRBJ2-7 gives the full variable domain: GAGVSQSPSNKVTEKGKDVELRCDPISGHTALYWYRQSLGQGLEFLIYFQGNSAPDKSGLPSDRFSAERTGGSVSTLTIQRTQQEDSAVYLCASSSPGQGYEQYFGPGTRLTVT.

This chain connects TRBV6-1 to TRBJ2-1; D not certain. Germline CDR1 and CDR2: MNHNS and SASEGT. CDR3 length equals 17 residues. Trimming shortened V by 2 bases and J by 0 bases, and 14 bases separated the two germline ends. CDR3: CASSESIRWSSYNEQFF. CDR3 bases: TGTGCCAGCAGTGAAAGCATTAGGTGGAGCTCCTACAATGAGCAGTTCTTC.

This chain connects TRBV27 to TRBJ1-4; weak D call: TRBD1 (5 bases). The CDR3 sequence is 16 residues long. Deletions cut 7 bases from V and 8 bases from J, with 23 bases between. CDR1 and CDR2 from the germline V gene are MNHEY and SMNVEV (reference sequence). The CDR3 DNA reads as TGTGCCAGCACTTCTCGGGGGGGTTTCGTAGGGGAAAAACTGTTTTTT. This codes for CASTSRGGFVGEKLFF.

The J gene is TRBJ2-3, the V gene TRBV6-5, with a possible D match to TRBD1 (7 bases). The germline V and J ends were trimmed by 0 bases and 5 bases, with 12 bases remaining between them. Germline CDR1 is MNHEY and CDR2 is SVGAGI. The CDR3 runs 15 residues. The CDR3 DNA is TGTGCCAGCAGTTACTCTAAGCAGGGGGGAGATACGCAGTATTTT. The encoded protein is CASSYSKQGGDTQYF.

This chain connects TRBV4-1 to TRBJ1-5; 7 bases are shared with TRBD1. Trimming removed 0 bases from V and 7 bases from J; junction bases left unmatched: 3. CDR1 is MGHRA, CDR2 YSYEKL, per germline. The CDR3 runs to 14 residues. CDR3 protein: CASSQETGKQPQHF. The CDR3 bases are TGCGCCAGCAGCCAAGAGACAGGGAAACAGCCCCAGCATTTT.